These 5 T cell receptor beta chains were all obtained from the same sample, sequenced in a study of PD-L1 blockade in urothelial cancer. Repertoires were generated with immunoSEQ multiplex PCR, while TCRdb's copy carries only in-frame clones and drops some. This table has some 23,000 clones, more than 70% appearing once. Sample time point: peripheral blood 6 weeks after treatment start. The specimen comprised PBMCs, sampled around atezolizumab (anti-PD-L1) treatment. These receptors were collected from a man in his 70s with urothelial cancer.

This clone was detected only once. The genes are TRBV5-4 and TRBJ2-2, with 9 bases that match TRBD2. V was clipped by 0 bases and J by 5 bases; unmatched bases: 5. Germline V gene sequence: CDR1 SGHNT, CDR2 YYREEE (reference sequence). The CDR3 length is 16 residues. The CDR3 region has the DNA TGTGCCAGCAGCTTGGGTAGCGGGAGATATACCGGGGAGCTGTTTTTT. Its translation: CASSLGSGRYTGELFF.

This clone was counted a few times. The chain is built from TRBV5-4 and TRBJ1-1; D gene ambiguous. Germline values: CDR1 SGHNT, CDR2 YYREEE (reference sequence). The germline V and J ends were trimmed by 6 bases and 2 bases, with 8 bases remaining between them. The CDR3 contains 12 residues. Written as DNA, the CDR3 is TGTGCCAGCAACGACTTAAACACTGAAGCTTTCTTT. As protein: CASNDLNTEAFF.

The chain combines TRBV7-9 with TRBJ2-3, with TRBD2 matching 7 bases. In germline, CDR1 is SEHNR, CDR2 FQNEAQ (reference sequence). J was trimmed by 5 bases and V by 10 bases; bases with no gene match: 12. This CDR3 region has 14 residues. The CDR3 DNA is TGTGCCACGGCGCCGCGGGAGATGGTAGATACGCAGTATTTT. Protein product: CATAPREMVDTQYF.

The chain couples TRBV5-5 to TRBJ1-4; TRBD1 might be the D (6 bases). CDR1 SGHKS and CDR2 YYEKEE come from the germline V gene (reference sequence). V dropped 7 bases and J dropped 8 bases, with 15 bases sitting between them. The CDR3 is made up of 13 amino acids. In DNA form, the CDR3 reads TGTGCCAGCGGGGCAGGGGATCGGGAAAAACTGTTTTTT. It yields the protein CASGAGDREKLFF.

The chain is built from TRBV9 and TRBJ2-1; 13 bases line up with TRBD2. V was pared by 3 bases and J by 8 bases, with 8 bases of the junction left unmatched. CDR3 length: 16 residues. Germline V gene sequence: CDR1 SGDLS, CDR2 YYNGEE. The CDR3 DNA reads as TGTGCCAGCAGCGCCAGACTAGCGGGGGGACCGGATGAGCAGTTCTTC. This sequence encodes CASSARLAGGPDEQFF.